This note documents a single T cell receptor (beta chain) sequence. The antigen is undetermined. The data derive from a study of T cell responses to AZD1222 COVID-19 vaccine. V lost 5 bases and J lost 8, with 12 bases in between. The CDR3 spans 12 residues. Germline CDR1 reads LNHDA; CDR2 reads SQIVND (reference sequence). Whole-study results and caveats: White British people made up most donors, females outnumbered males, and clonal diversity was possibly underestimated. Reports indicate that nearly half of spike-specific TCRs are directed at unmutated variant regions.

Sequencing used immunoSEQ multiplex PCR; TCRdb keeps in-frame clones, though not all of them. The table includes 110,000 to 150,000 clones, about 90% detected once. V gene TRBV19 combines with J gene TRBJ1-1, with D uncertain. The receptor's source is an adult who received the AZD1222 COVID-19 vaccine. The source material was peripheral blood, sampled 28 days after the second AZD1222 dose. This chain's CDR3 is CASSAKVAEAFF. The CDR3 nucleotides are TGTGCCAGTAGTGCTAAAGTCGCGGAAGCTTTCTTT.